Below, 30 T cell receptor beta chains from the same sample are listed, as sequenced in a study of blood T cell repertoires in COVID-19. The repertoire was sequenced with immunoSEQ multiplex PCR; TCRdb's copy has only in-frame clones and lacks some. The top ten clones hold about 2.1% of a sample with about 230,000 clones, 75% to 85% of them seen once. The sample consisted of peripheral blood. The receptor set was obtained from a man aged 35-49 years who had recovered from COVID-19.

In this sample, this clone turned up many times. J is TRBJ2-2 and V is TRBV11-3; 13 nucleotides match TRBD2. Per germline, CDR1 SGHNT and CDR2 YENEEA. This CDR3 has 16 amino acids. V gave up 5 bases and J gave up 4 bases; unmatched junction bases: 4. The CDR3 region has the DNA TGTGCCAGCAGCCCCTGGACTAGCGGGGGCACCGGGGAGCTGTTTTTT. Residues: CASSPWTSGGTGELFF.

This clone was observed a few times. The CDR3 is CASSAGEGQTYEQYF. The CDR3, as DNA: TGTGCCAGCAGCGCGGGGGAGGGACAAACCTACGAGCAGTACTTC. The rearrangement joins TRBV9 to TRBJ2-7, with D perhaps matching TRBD2 (7 bases). Trimming removed 3 bases from V and 2 bases from J, with 15 bases in between. The CDR3 totals 15 residues. Germline CDR1 reads SGDLS; CDR2 reads YYNGEE.

This rearrangement joins TRBV19 to TRBJ1-2; 9 bases map to TRBD1. CDR1 LNHDA and CDR2 SQIVND come from the germline V gene (reference sequence). The CDR3 loop spans 15 amino acids. After removal of 5 bases from V and 0 bases from J, the junction contained 4 bases not matched to a gene. For the CDR3, the DNA is TGTGCCAGTAGTGAATGGACAGGGGCTAACTATGGCTACACCTTC. As protein: CASSEWTGANYGYTF.

The chain uses TRBV5-1 and TRBJ2-7, with 7 bases identical to TRBD1. The V gene end was trimmed by 4 bases and the J gene end by 0 bases; junction bases not matched to a gene: 10. Germline V gene data show CDR1 as SGHRS and CDR2 as YFSETQ. This CDR3 contains 16 residues. CDR3 sequence: CASSRGTDRSSYEQYF. As DNA, the CDR3 is TGCGCCAGCAGCAGGGGGACGGACAGGAGCTCCTACGAGCAGTACTTC. Combining the CDR3 with reference TRBV5-1 and TRBJ2-7 gives the whole variable domain KAGVTQTPRYLIKTRGQQVTLSCSPISGHRSVSWYQQTPGQGLQFLFEYFSETQRNKGNFPGRFSGRQFSNSRSEMNVSTLELGDSALYLCASSRGTDRSSYEQYFGPGTRLTVT.

The chain couples TRBV11-3 to TRBJ2-6, with D unclear. CDR1 is SGHNT and CDR2 is YENEEA in the germline V gene. This CDR3 has 14 amino acids. The V and J ends lost 3 bases and 0 bases respectively, with 3 bases between them. The CDR3 nucleotides read TGTGCCAGCAGCTTGCGCTCTGGGGCCAACGTCCTGACTTTC. It codes for CASSLRSGANVLTF.

The chain couples TRBV6-5 to TRBJ1-2; 7 nucleotides agree with TRBD1. Germline values: CDR1 MNHEY, CDR2 SVGAGI. CDR3 length equals 13 residues. With V trimmed by 6 bases and J by 2 bases, 3 bases remained unmatched. The CDR3 spells CASRPGGNYGYTF. Written as DNA, the CDR3 is TGTGCCAGCAGACCAGGGGGGAACTATGGCTACACCTTC.

The chain is built from TRBV4-3 and TRBJ2-3; tentatively, D is TRBD2 (6 bases). Germline lookup yields CDR1 LGHNA and CDR2 YSLEER. The ends were cut back, 2 bases at V and 4 bases at J, with 10 bases in the middle. The CDR3 extends over 14 amino acids. CDR3 sequence reads: CASSQSASADTQYF. CDR3 DNA sequence: TGCGCCAGCAGCCAATCGGCTAGCGCAGATACGCAGTATTTT.

J is TRBJ1-2 and V is TRBV7-8, with a tentative D call TRBD1 (5 bases). This CDR3 has 15 residues. Trimming stripped 1 base from V and 2 bases from J, with 11 bases between. Per the germline V gene, CDR1 is SGHVS and CDR2 is FQNEAQ. CDR3: CASSLVPRENYGYTF. DNA of the CDR3: TGTGCCAGCAGCTTAGTTCCCAGGGAAAACTATGGCTACACCTTC.

CDR3 in DNA: TGTGCCAGCAGCAAAGCGCTGCAGGGATCAGAGAACGAAAAACTGTTTTTT. Translating gives CASSKALQGSENEKLFF. The chain carries TRBV21-1 and TRBJ1-4; the D segment call TRBD1 is taken from the table without a DNA check. TRBV21-1 is a known pseudogene. The CDR3 runs 17 residues.

V usage is TRBV5-1 and J usage is TRBJ2-1; TRBD2 matches at 10 bases. J gave up 9 bases and V 1 base, and 7 bases lay outside the gene matches. CDR1 is SGHRS and CDR2 is YFSETQ in the germline V gene. The CDR3 is made up of 15 amino acids. This CDR3 is CASSLRAGGPGEQFF. CDR3 nucleotide sequence: TGCGCCAGCAGCTTGAGAGCGGGAGGGCCGGGTGAGCAGTTCTTC.

The rearrangement joins TRBV9 to TRBJ1-1; no clear D gene. The CDR3 has 15 residues. Between the trimmed V and J ends, which lost 3 bases and 0 bases, there was a span of 12 bases. Germline loops: CDR1 SGDLS, CDR2 YYNGEE. This CDR3 is CASSASASMNTEAFF. In DNA, the CDR3 is TGTGCCAGCAGCGCGTCCGCCAGTATGAACACTGAAGCTTTCTTT.

The chain employs TRBV5-6 and TRBJ2-4, with TRBD1 matching 8 bases. The germline V gene encodes CDR1 SGHDT and CDR2 YYEEEE. The CDR3 runs to 16 residues. J gave up 0 bases and V 0 bases, and 2 bases lay outside the gene matches. CDR3 residues: CASSLGTGSAKNIQYF. The CDR3 region has the DNA TGTGCCAGCAGCTTGGGGACAGGGTCAGCCAAAAACATTCAGTACTTC.

This clone was recorded a few times. This rearrangement joins TRBV19 to TRBJ1-1; D possibly corresponds to TRBD1 (5 bases). Deletions cut 2 bases from V and 6 bases from J, with 13 bases between. The CDR3 length is 14 residues. The V gene's germline CDR1 is LNHDA and CDR2 SQIVND (reference sequence). Here the CDR3 DNA reads TGTGCCAGTAGTATAAAAAGGGGTTCATCTGAAGCTTTCTTT. Translation gives CASSIKRGSSEAFF.

The chain couples TRBV24-1 to TRBJ2-1, with D possibly TRBD2 on 6 matching bases. CDR1 is KGHDR, CDR2 SFDVKD, per germline. The CDR3 is 16 residues long. Trimming pared 5 bases from V and 1 base from J, leaving 14 bases between. The chain's CDR3 is CATSAAGPKSYNEQFF. Written as DNA, the CDR3 is TGTGCCACCAGTGCGGCGGGGCCAAAATCCTACAATGAGCAGTTCTTC.

This clone was recorded only once. J is TRBJ1-5 and V is TRBV6-5; D may be TRBD1 (6 bases). Germline V lookup: CDR1 MNHEY, CDR2 SVGAGI. CDR3 length: 12 residues. V lost 11 bases to trimming and J lost 3 bases, with 11 bases between them. The CDR3 loop is CAARQDNQPQHF. CDR3 sequence (DNA): TGTGCCGCCCGACAGGACAATCAGCCCCAGCATTTT.

The chain joins TRBV27 to TRBJ1-5; 7 bases are a match to TRBD1. The CDR3 covers 15 residues. Germline V gene lookup returns CDR1 MNHEY and CDR2 SMNVEV (reference sequence). The junction had 14 bases not matched to a gene; V was cut back by 10 bases and J by 5 bases. CDR3 sequence reads: CATMKQGKDYQPQHF. The CDR3 DNA follows: TGTGCCACCATGAAACAGGGGAAGGACTATCAGCCCCAGCATTTT.

The chain employs TRBV11-3 and TRBJ1-1; D is uncertain. Germline CDR1 is SGHNT and CDR2 is YENEEA. This CDR3 region has 11 residues. V dropped 3 bases and J dropped 8 bases, with 7 bases sitting between them. CDR3: CASSLGYEAFF. The DNA for the CDR3 is TGTGCCAGCAGCTTGGGCTACGAAGCTTTCTTT.

The J gene is TRBJ1-3, the V gene TRBV4-3, with D maybe TRBD1 (5 bases). Per germline, CDR1 LGHNA and CDR2 YSLEER. This CDR3 comprises 16 residues. V dropped 0 bases and J dropped 6 bases, with 15 bases sitting between them. The CDR3 coding sequence is TGCGCCAGCAGCCAAGATCTAGGGGAAATGACAAACACCATATATTTT. Translated: CASSQDLGEMTNTIYF.

This clone was observed a single time. The chain carries TRBV19 and TRBJ2-7, with 11 positions matching TRBD2. CDR3 length: 14 amino acids. Germline V gene sequence: CDR1 LNHDA, CDR2 SQIVND (reference sequence). V was pared by 3 bases and J by 6 bases, with 4 bases of the junction left unmatched. The CDR3 DNA sequence: TGTGCCAGTAGTATGCGGCTAGCGGGAGGCGAGCAGTACTTC. Amino acid sequence: CASSMRLAGGEQYF.

The rearrangement joins TRBV5-8 to TRBJ1-4; 7 nucleotides align to TRBD1. Trimming took 4 bases from V and 3 from J; bases not matched to a gene: 3. This CDR3 contains 14 residues. The germline V gene encodes CDR1 SGHTS and CDR2 YDEGEE. CDR3 loop: CASSGGQPNEKLFF. The CDR3 DNA reads TGTGCCAGCAGCGGGGGACAGCCTAATGAAAAACTGTTTTTT. Combining the CDR3 with reference TRBV5-8 and TRBJ1-4 gives the whole variable domain EAGVTQSPTHLIKTRGQQATLRCSPISGHTSVYWYQQALGLGLQFLLWYDEGEERNRGNFPPRFSGRQFPNYSSELNVNALELEDSALYLCASSGGQPNEKLFFGSGTQLSVL.

This chain links TRBV24-1 with TRBJ2-1; 9 bases map to TRBD1. Per the germline V gene, CDR1 is KGHDR and CDR2 is SFDVKD. This CDR3 comprises 18 residues. The V segment lost 4 bases and the J segment 0 bases; nucleotides outside the gene matches: 9. The CDR3 DNA follows: TGTGCCACCAGTGACTCGACAGGGGGGCCCAGCTCCTACAATGAGCAGTTCTTC. This codes for CATSDSTGGPSSYNEQFF.

CDR3 coding DNA: TGCGCCAGCAAGAGGAACGACAGGTACCAAGAGACCCAGTACTTC. It yields the protein CASKRNDRYQETQYF. The rearrangement links TRBV5-1 to TRBJ2-5; D possibly corresponds to TRBD1 (6 bases). V shed 6 bases and J shed 0 bases, with 15 bases lying between them. Germline V gene data show CDR1 as SGHRS and CDR2 as YFSETQ. The CDR3 contains 15 residues.

This sequence joins TRBV10-3 and TRBJ2-5; 9 nucleotides match TRBD2. This CDR3 region has 16 residues. The V gene end was trimmed by 3 bases and the J gene end by 4 bases; junction bases not matched to a gene: 9. Germline values: CDR1 ENHRY, CDR2 SYGVKD. The CDR3 DNA is TGTGCCATCAGTGAAAATCCAGCGGGGGGCGTAGAGACCCAGTACTTC. Translated, it gives CAISENPAGGVETQYF.

This clone was observed a handful of times. The chain is built from TRBV7-8 and TRBJ1-4; D perhaps matches TRBD1 (6 bases). The CDR3 spans 15 residues. The germline gives CDR1 SGHVS, CDR2 FQNEAQ. The ends were cut back, 5 bases at V and 0 bases at J, with 10 bases in the middle. The CDR3 nucleotides read TGTGCCAGCAGCCTGACAGGAACAACTAATGAAAAACTGTTTTTT. Translated: CASSLTGTTNEKLFF.

The chain uses TRBV30 and TRBJ1-6, with D perhaps TRBD1 (5 bases). The V end was cut by 5 bases, the J end by 0 bases, with 5 bases between. The CDR3 consists of 13 residues. Germline CDR1 and CDR2: GTSNPN and SVGIG (reference sequence). The chain's CDR3 is CAWDSSYNSPLHF. The CDR3 nucleotides read TGTGCCTGGGACAGCTCCTATAATTCACCCCTCCACTTT.

The chain uses TRBV7-2 and TRBJ2-2; no clear D gene. Trimming took 3 bases from V and 1 from J, leaving 6 bases between them. Germline assignment: CDR1 SGHTA and CDR2 FQGNSA. The length of the CDR3 is 14 residues. The CDR3 here is CASSFSWNTGELFF. The CDR3 bases are TGTGCCAGCAGCTTTTCTTGGAACACCGGGGAGCTGTTTTTT.

This chain uses TRBV11-3 with TRBJ2-7, with a tentative D call TRBD2 (6 bases). Germline V gene lookup returns CDR1 SGHNT and CDR2 YENEEA. Trimming pared 1 base from V and 3 bases from J, leaving 13 bases between. This CDR3 spans 15 amino acids. The CDR3 sequence is CASSLGWTNDYEQYF. The CDR3 DNA follows: TGTGCCAGCAGCTTAGGGTGGACTAATGACTACGAGCAGTACTTC.

The CDR3 region has the DNA TGTGCTAGTGGTTCGGGACAGGGAGAAAATGAAAAACTGTTTTTT. Translation: CASGSGQGENEKLFF. The genes are TRBV12-5 and TRBJ1-4, with TRBD1 identical over 9 bases. There are 15 residues in the CDR3. J gave up 5 bases and V 4 bases, and 5 bases lay outside the gene matches. Germline values: CDR1 LGHNT, CDR2 FRNRAP.

This clone has more than one count but fewer than ten. V and J are TRBV12-5 and TRBJ2-5; TRBD1 agrees at 9 bases. Germline V gene sequence: CDR1 LGHNT, CDR2 FRNRAP. CDR3 length: 16 residues. V lost 5 bases and J lost 5; bases outside the gene matches: 12. CDR3 in amino acids: CASGHGTGTPEETQYF. For the CDR3, the DNA is TGTGCTAGTGGTCACGGGACAGGGACTCCGGAGGAGACCCAGTACTTC.

CDR3 nucleotide sequence: TGTGCCAGCAGCTTAGAGGTTAGCGGGCGTGAGCAGTTCTTC. The encoded protein is CASSLEVSGREQFF. The rearrangement uses TRBV7-8 and TRBJ2-1; TRBD2 matches 7 bases. The CDR3 totals 14 residues. The V segment lost 1 base and the J segment 9 bases; nucleotides outside the gene matches: 6. In germline, CDR1 is SGHVS, CDR2 FQNEAQ.